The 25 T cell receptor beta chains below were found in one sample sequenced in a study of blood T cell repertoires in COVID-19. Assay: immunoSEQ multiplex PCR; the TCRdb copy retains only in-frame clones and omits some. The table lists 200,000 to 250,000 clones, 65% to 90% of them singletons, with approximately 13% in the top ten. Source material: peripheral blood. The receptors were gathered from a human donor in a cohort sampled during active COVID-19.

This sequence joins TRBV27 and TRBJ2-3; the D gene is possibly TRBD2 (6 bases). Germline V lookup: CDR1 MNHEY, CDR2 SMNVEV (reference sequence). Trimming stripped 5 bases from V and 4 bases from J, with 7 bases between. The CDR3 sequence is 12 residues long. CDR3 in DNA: TGTGCCAGCAGTCGACTAGCAGATACGCAGTATTTT. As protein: CASSRLADTQYF.

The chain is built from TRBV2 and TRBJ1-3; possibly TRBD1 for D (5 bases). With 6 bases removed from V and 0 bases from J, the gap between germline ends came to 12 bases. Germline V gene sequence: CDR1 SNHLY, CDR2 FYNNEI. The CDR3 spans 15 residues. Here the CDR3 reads CASSRVGSSGNTIYF. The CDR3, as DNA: TGTGCCAGCAGCAGGGTAGGAAGCTCTGGAAACACCATATATTTT.

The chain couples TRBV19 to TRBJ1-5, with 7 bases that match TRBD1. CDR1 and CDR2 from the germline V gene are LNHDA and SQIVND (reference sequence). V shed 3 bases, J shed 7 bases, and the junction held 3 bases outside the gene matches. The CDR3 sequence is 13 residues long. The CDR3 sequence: CASSISGGQPQHF. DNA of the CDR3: TGTGCCAGTAGTATTTCAGGGGGGCAGCCCCAGCATTTT.

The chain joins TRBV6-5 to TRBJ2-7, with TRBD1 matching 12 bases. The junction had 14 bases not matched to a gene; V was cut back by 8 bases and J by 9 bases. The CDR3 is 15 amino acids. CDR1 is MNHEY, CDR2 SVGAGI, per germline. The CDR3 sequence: CASSFTGTGGAGQYF. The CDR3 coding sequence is TGTGCCAGCTCTTTCACCGGGACAGGGGGCGCCGGGCAGTACTTC.

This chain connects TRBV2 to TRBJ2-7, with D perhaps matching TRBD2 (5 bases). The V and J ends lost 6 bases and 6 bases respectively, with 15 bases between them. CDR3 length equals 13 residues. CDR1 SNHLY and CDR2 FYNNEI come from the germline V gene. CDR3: CASRDRDLSEQYF. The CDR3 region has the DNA TGTGCCAGCAGGGACCGGGATCTATCCGAGCAGTACTTC.

The CDR3 sequence is CASSLTGSLNYGYTF. DNA for the CDR3: TGTGCCAGCAGCTTGACAGGGTCCCTTAATTATGGCTACACCTTC. The chain links TRBV7-2 to TRBJ1-2, with TRBD1 matching 7 bases. The CDR3 spans 15 residues. The V gene's germline CDR1 is SGHTA and CDR2 FQGNSA. Trimming cost V 3 bases and J 5 bases; bases outside gene matches: 9.

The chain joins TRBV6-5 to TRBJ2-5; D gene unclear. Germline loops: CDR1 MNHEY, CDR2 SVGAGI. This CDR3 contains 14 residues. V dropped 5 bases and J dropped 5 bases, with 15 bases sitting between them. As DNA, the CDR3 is TGTGCCAGCAGTAAGACTCTCCCTGGGGAGACCCAGTACTTC. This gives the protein CASSKTLPGETQYF.

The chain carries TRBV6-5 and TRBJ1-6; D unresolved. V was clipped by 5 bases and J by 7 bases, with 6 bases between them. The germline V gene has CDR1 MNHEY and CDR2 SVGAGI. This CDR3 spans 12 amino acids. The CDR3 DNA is TGTGCCAGCAGTATTCTCAATTCACCCCTCCACTTT. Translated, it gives CASSILNSPLHF.

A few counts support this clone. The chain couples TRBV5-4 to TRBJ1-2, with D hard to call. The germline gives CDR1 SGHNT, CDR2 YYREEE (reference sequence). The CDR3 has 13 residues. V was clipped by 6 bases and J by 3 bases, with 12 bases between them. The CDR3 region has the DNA TGTGCCAGCAAATCTGGAGTCGACTATGGCTACACCTTC. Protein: CASKSGVDYGYTF.

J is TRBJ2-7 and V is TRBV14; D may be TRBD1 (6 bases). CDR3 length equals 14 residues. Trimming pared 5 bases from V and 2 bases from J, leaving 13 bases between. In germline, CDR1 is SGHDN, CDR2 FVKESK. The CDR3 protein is CASSFGTIAYEQYF. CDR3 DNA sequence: TGTGCCAGCAGCTTCGGGACAATTGCCTACGAGCAGTACTTC. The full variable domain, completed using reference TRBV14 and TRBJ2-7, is EAGVTQFPSHSVIEKGQTVTLRCDPISGHDNLYWYRRVMGKEIKFLLHFVKESKQDESGMPNNRFLAERTGGTYSTLKVQPAELEDSGVYFCASSFGTIAYEQYFGPGTRLTVT.

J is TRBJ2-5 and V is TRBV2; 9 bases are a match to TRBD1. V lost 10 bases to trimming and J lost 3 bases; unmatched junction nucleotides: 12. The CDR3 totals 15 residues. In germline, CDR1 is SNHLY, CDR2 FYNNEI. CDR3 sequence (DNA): TGTGCCACCGGGGTCCTGGACAGGGGCGAAGAGACCCAGTACTTC. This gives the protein CATGVLDRGEETQYF. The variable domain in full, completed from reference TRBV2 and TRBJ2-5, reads EPEVTQTPSHQVTQMGQEVILRCVPISNHLYFYWYRQILGQKVEFLVSFYNNEISEKSEIFDDQFSVERPDGSNFTLKIRSTKLEDSAMYFCATGVLDRGEETQYFGPGTRLLVL.

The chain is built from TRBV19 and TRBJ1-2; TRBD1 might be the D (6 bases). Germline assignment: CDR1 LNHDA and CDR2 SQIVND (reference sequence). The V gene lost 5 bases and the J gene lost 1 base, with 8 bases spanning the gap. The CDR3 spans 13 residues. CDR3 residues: CASSWTDNYGYTF. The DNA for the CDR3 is TGTGCCAGTAGTTGGACAGATAACTATGGCTACACCTTC.

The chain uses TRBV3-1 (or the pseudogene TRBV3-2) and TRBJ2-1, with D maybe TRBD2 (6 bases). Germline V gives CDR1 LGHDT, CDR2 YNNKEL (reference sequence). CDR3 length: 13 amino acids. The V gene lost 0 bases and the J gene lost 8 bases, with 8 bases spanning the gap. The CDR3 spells CASSQERDYEQFF. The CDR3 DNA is TGTGCCAGCAGCCAAGAACGGGACTATGAGCAGTTCTTC.

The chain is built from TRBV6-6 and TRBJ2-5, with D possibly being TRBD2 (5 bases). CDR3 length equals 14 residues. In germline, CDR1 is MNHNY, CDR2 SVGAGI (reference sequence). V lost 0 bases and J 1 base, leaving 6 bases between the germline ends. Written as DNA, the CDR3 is TGTGCCAGCAGTTACTCGAGGGTCCAAGAGACCCAGTACTTC. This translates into CASSYSRVQETQYF.

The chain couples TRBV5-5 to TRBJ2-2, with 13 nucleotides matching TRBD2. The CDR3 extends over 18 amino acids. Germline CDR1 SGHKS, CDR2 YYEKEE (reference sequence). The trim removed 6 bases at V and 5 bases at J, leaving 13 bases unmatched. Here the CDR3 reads CASTPLQTSGRVTGELFF. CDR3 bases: TGTGCCAGCACCCCCTTACAAACTAGCGGGAGGGTTACCGGGGAGCTGTTTTTT. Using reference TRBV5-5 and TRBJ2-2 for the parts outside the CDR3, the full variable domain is DAGVTQSPTHLIKTRGQQVTLRCSPISGHKSVSWYQQVLGQGPQFIFQYYEKEERGRGNFPDRFSARQFPNYSSELNVNALLLGDSALYLCASTPLQTSGRVTGELFFGEGSRLTVL.

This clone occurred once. CDR3 nucleotide sequence: TGTGCCACCAGTGCCGCACTAGCGGGAGTGGGAGATACGCAGTATTTT. It specifies CATSAALAGVGDTQYF. The chain uses TRBV24-1 and TRBJ2-3, with 11 nucleotides matching TRBD2. The CDR3 extends over 16 amino acids. In germline, CDR1 is KGHDR, CDR2 SFDVKD. V lost 5 bases, J lost 5 bases, and 8 bases stayed unmatched.

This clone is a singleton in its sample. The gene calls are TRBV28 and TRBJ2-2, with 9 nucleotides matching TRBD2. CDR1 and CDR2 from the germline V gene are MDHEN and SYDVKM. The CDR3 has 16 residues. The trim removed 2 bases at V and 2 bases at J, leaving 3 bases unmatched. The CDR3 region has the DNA TGTGCCAGCAGTTTAGCGGGAGGGCCCAACACCGGGGAGCTGTTTTTT. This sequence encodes CASSLAGGPNTGELFF.

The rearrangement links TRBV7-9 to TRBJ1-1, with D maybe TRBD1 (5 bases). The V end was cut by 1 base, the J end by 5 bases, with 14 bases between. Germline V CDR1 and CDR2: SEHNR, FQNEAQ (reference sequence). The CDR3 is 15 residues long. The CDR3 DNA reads TGTGCCAGCAGCTTAGTTGCCTCCCGGGGGACTGAAGCTTTCTTT. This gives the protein CASSLVASRGTEAFF.

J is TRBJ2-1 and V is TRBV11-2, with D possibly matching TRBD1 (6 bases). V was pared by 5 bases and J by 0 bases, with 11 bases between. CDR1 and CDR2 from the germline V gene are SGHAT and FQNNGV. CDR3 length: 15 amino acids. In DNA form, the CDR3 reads TGTGCCAGCAGCCTCCGGGACAACTCCTACAATGAGCAGTTCTTC. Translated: CASSLRDNSYNEQFF.

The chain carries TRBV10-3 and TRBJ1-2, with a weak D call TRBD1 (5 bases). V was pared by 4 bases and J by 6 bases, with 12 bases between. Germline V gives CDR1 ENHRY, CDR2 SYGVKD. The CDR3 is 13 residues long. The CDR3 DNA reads TGTGCCATCAGTGGAGGTCGGGGGAATGGCTACACCTTC. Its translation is CAISGGRGNGYTF.

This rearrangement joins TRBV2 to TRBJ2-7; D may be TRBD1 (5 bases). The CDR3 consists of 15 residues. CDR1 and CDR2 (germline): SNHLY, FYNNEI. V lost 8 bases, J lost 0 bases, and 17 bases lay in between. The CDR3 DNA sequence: TGTGCCAGCCAGGGCGACGGCCCACCCTCCTACGAGCAGTACTTC. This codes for CASQGDGPPSYEQYF.

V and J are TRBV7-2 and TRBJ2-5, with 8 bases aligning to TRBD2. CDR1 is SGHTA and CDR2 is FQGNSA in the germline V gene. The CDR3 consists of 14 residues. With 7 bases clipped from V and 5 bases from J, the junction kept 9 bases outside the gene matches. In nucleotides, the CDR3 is TGTGCCAGCACGAAGAGCGGGAGTCCGGAGACCCAGTACTTC. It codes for CASTKSGSPETQYF.

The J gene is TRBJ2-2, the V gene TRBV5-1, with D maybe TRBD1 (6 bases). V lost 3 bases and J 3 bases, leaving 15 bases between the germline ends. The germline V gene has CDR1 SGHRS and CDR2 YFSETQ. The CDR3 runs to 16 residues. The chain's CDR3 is CASSSTTGIDTGELFF. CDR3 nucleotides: TGCGCCAGCAGCTCCACAACAGGGATCGACACCGGGGAGCTGTTTTTT.

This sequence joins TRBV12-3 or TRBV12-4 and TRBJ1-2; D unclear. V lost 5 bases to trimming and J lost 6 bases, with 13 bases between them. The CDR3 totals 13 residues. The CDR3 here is CASSRHRDHGYTF. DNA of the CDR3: TGTGCCAGCAGTCGCCACAGAGACCATGGCTACACCTTC.

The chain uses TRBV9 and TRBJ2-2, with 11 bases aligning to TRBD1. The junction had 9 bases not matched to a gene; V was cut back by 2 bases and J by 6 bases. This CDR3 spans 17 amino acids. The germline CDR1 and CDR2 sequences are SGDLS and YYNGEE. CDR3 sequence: CASSVGTGGRVAGELFF. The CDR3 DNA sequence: TGTGCCAGCAGCGTTGGGACAGGGGGGAGGGTAGCCGGGGAGCTGTTTTTT.